The next 5 T cell receptor beta chains were all read from a single sample in a study of shared clonotypes between healthy human individuals. Naive CD8 cells comprised CD45RO-negative, CCR7-positively selected cells, excluding terminally differentiated effector memory CD45RA+ cells. Profiled with immunoSEQ multiplex PCR; TCRdb holds only in-frame clones, not every one. The sample gives millions of clones, about 92% of which show up once; about 1.8% is in the top ten. The material sequenced was naive CD8+ T cells from PBMCs. These receptors were obtained from a man in his late teens or twenties in good health. Some clones in this sample may be carry-over from other donors' samples.

The V call is TRBV9, the J call TRBJ2-5; 7 nucleotides match TRBD1. The germline V gene has CDR1 SGDLS and CDR2 YYNGEE. V lost 3 bases to trimming and J lost 10 bases; unmatched junction nucleotides: 18. The CDR3 loop spans 16 amino acids. Here the CDR3 reads CASSADRVLLSRDQYF. CDR3 DNA sequence: TGTGCCAGCAGCGCTGACAGGGTCCTTCTTAGTAGGGACCAGTACTTC.

The chain combines TRBV29-1 with TRBJ1-1; TRBD1 aligns across 11 bases. Germline CDR1 reads SQVTM; CDR2 reads ANQGSEA. Trimming removed 5 bases from V and 1 base from J; junction bases left unmatched: 18. There are 19 residues in the CDR3. The CDR3 DNA follows: TGCAGCGTTCCGAGGGGGACAGGGGGTTTTTTTCGGGAGAACACTGAAGCTTTCTTT. It is translated as CSVPRGTGGFFRENTEAFF.

CDR3 amino acids: CASSFLMRTSGRTSYEQYF. The CDR3 coding sequence is TGCGCCAGCAGCTTCCTCATGCGGACTAGCGGGAGGACCTCCTACGAGCAGTACTTC. The chain recombines TRBV4-1 with TRBJ2-7; 14 nucleotides match TRBD2. Germline assignment: CDR1 MGHRA and CDR2 YSYEKL. The CDR3 spans 19 residues. After removal of 5 bases from V and 0 bases from J, the junction contained 12 bases not matched to a gene.

V is TRBV19 and J is TRBJ2-7, with TRBD1 matching 10 bases. The germline CDR1 and CDR2 sequences are LNHDA and SQIVND (reference sequence). The CDR3 has 16 amino acids. V lost 0 bases, J lost 3 bases, and 5 bases stayed unmatched. The CDR3 loop is CASSIDRDRGHYEQYF. CDR3 bases: TGTGCCAGTAGTATAGACCGGGACAGGGGCCACTACGAGCAGTACTTC.

The chain uses TRBV19 and TRBJ1-1, with 7 positions matching TRBD1. The CDR3 is 17 amino acids. Per germline, CDR1 LNHDA and CDR2 SQIVND (reference sequence). V was clipped by 7 bases and J by 0 bases; unmatched bases: 14. CDR3 amino acids: CASTLSFRDSLNTEAFF. The CDR3 coding sequence is TGTGCCAGTACCCTATCTTTCCGGGACAGCCTGAACACTGAAGCTTTCTTT. The entire variable domain, with the rest obtained from reference TRBV19 and TRBJ1-1, is as follows: DGGITQSPKYLFRKEGQNVTLSCEQNLNHDAMYWYRQDPGQGLRLIYYSQIVNDFQKGDIAEGYSVSREKKESFPLTVTSAQKNPTAFYLCASTLSFRDSLNTEAFFGQGTRLTVV.